This T cell receptor beta chain derives from a study of blood T cell repertoires in COVID-19. The wider study: The analysed material was cDNA or gDNA that came from T cells, B-cell-depleted T cells, or PBMCs.

TCRdb's table, derived via immunoSEQ multiplex PCR, lists solely in-frame clones and lacks some. The sample records over 10,000 clones, 90% being singletons. The CDR3 has 16 amino acids. V was pared by 6 bases and J by 4 bases, with 12 bases of the junction left unmatched. Germline V gives CDR1 MNHNY, CDR2 SVGAGI (reference sequence). Sequencing input: peripheral blood. The receptor comes from a human donor with active COVID-19. The donor label of this sample is uncertain. The genes are TRBV6-6 and TRBJ1-5; TRBD1 matches at 7 bases. The CDR3 protein is CASRRDREVRNQPQHF. CDR3 coding DNA: TGTGCCAGCAGGAGAGACAGGGAAGTTCGGAATCAGCCCCAGCATTTT.